A selection of T cell receptor beta chains follows, all from one sample in a study of T-cell memory formation after mild COVID-19. TCRdb fed the 5' RACE reads into MiXCR, producing one record per CDR3 protein. The sample holds hundreds of thousands of distinct CDR3 sequences, about a sixth seen once. The sequenced sample consisted of PBMCs or a T cell subset sorted from them (not recorded which). The receptors originated from an adult woman who had mild COVID-19 (a few samples of this study predate the infection). Cell type and time point are not known. CDR3s include the opening cysteine and the closing phenylalanine or tryptophan.

V gene,CDR3 protein
TRBV7-3,CASSKTSGLQETQYF
TRBV5-1,CASSAPASTDTQYF
TRBV3-1,CASSLQVRTGNYSPLHF
TRBV24-1,CATSPGTGARGLNTEAFF
TRBV25-1,CASSESQRGGSTDTQYF
TRBV5-1,CASSWAVATSGSTDTQYF
TRBV4-1,CASSQVSGSDQPQHF
TRBV6-5,CASSYSTSGSSYEQYF
TRBV12-3/TRBV12-4,CASSPTGVSMKLFGELFF
TRBV24-1,CATSEWTGELFF
TRBV19,CASSIGTGDYGYTF
TRBV12-3/TRBV12-4,CASTPTGINTGELFF
TRBV11-2,CASSPTTGKAGANVLTF
TRBV5-1,CASSLGETGLAFF
TRBV20-1,CSAIVMTSGSYEQYF
TRBV27,CASSQGQGMNEQFF
TRBV7-8,CASSSGQVYGYTF
TRBV9,CASSNSGRATDTQYF
TRBV10-2,CASLGGVATGLITDTQYF
TRBV5-6,CASSGLRTDTQYF
TRBV21-1,CASSAWYYGYTF
TRBV11-2,CASSLVLGYEQFF
TRBV5-4,CASSLGLDSNQPQHF
TRBV6-6,CASSYSVGSGANVLTF
TRBV5-1,CASSSWTGVEQRTEAFF
TRBV11-2,CASSLGTELYEQYF
TRBV11-2,CASSLRDPRDTIYF
TRBV28,CASSPGPRSYEQYF
TRBV20-1,CSAMAYRDHTDTQYF
TRBV24-1,CATSDGGLDTQYF
TRBV2,CASVQLKKDREDYEQYF
TRBV28,CASSELASTVYNEQFF
TRBV4-1,CASSQDRVTGNTIYF
TRBV11-2,CASSFTGRQGEQFF
TRBV30,CAWSAYRPANYGYTF
TRBV6-5,CASSYSERAYEQYF
TRBV10-3,CAISESPGGPYEQYF
TRBV27,CASSLWGLRVFF
TRBV2,CASSEEGQISTDTQYF
TRBV5-1,CASSSGGTGNYGYTF